This T cell receptor beta chain is drawn from a study of CD8+CD57+ T cells in acquired aplastic anemia. Study-wide findings and caveats: Between patients and controls, approximately 29 CD8+ CDR3 sequences were found in common.

TCR beta VDJ and CDR3 profiles were obtained from a genomic DNA template. From the reads, TCRdb called clonotypes with MiXCR, one entry per CDR3 protein. The sample lists 350,000 to 450,000 distinct CDR3 sequences; 65% to 80% were seen once. Trimming took 7 bases from V and 6 from J; bases not matched to a gene: 7. The CDR3 contains 14 residues. On this clonotype itself: Its antigen is unidentified.

This chain connects TRBV12-3 or TRBV12-4 to TRBJ1-5; TRBD1 matches 9 bases. This TCR came from a human donor in good health, serving as a control. The material sequenced was sorted CD4+, CD8+, or CD8+CD57+ T cells (not recorded which) from PBMCs. CDR3 nucleotides: TGTGCCAGCACACCCACAGGGGGCAGTCAGCCCCAGCATTTT. Translating gives CASTPTGGSQPQHF.